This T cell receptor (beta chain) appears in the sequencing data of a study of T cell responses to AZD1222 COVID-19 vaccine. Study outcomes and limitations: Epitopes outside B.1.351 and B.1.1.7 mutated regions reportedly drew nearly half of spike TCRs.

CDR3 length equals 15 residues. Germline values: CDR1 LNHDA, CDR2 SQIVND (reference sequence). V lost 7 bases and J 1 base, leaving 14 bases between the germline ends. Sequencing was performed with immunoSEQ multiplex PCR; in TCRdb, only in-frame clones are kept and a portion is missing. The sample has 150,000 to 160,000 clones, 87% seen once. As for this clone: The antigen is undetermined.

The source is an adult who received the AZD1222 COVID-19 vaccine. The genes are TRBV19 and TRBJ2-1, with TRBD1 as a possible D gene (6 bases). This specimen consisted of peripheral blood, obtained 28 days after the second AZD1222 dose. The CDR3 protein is CASKIRGKSYNEQFF. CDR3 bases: TGTGCCAGTAAGATCAGGGGAAAATCCTACAATGAGCAGTTCTTC.